These T cell receptor beta chains were read from a single sample in a study of T cell responses to AZD1222 COVID-19 vaccine. Clones were sequenced by immunoSEQ multiplex PCR, and TCRdb holds only the in-frame ones, with some missing. The sample records under 120,000 clones, around 94% being singletons. The source was peripheral blood, collected on day 0 of AZD1222 vaccination. The source is an adult in good health. CDR3s include the opening cysteine and the closing phenylalanine or tryptophan. The D gene is left open where the match is weak. Rows may omit the clone size; those that give it use once, few, many or a size class.

j_call: TRBJ1-1; d_call: -; v_call: TRBV7-9; clone_size: -; cdr3_nt: TGTGCCAGCAGCTTACGGCAGGGTGATCCTGAAGCTTTCTTT; cdr3_aa: CASSLRQGDPEAFF
j_call: TRBJ2-1; d_call: -; v_call: TRBV5-1; clone_size: -; cdr3_nt: TGCGCCAGCAGCCCCTTGCAGGGGGGGAATGAGCAGTTCTTC; cdr3_aa: CASSPLQGGNEQFF
j_call: TRBJ1-1; d_call: -; v_call: TRBV15; clone_size: -; cdr3_nt: TGTGCCACCAGCGTGAGAAGGGCAGTCTATGAAGCTTTCTTT; cdr3_aa: CATSVRRAVYEAFF
j_call: TRBJ2-3; d_call: TRBD2; v_call: TRBV19; clone_size: -; cdr3_nt: TGTGCCACGGGACTAGCGGGGGGGGCAGATACGCAGTATTTT; cdr3_aa: CATGLAGGADTQYF
j_call: TRBJ2-5; d_call: -; v_call: TRBV7-2; clone_size: -; cdr3_nt: TGTGCCAGCAGCCATCGATCGGGGGTCTCGTACCAAGAGACCCAGTACTTC; cdr3_aa: CASSHRSGVSYQETQYF
j_call: TRBJ2-1; d_call: -; v_call: TRBV19; clone_size: -; cdr3_nt: TGTGCCAGTAGTATAACGGGGACCCCCGGGAATGAGCAGTTCTTC; cdr3_aa: CASSITGTPGNEQFF
j_call: TRBJ2-6; d_call: TRBD1; v_call: TRBV20-1; clone_size: once; cdr3_nt: TGCAGTGCTAGTTCACCGGGACAGTATTTCTCTGGGGCCAACGTCCTGACTTTC; cdr3_aa: CSASSPGQYFSGANVLTF
j_call: TRBJ1-2; d_call: -; v_call: TRBV11-1; clone_size: -; cdr3_nt: TGTGCCAGCAGCTTATCGGTCGGCAGCTATGGCTACACCTTC; cdr3_aa: CASSLSVGSYGYTF
j_call: TRBJ1-2; d_call: -; v_call: TRBV6-4; clone_size: -; cdr3_nt: TGTGCCAGCAGTGACATCGGGGGCCGCCTCACCTTC; cdr3_aa: CASSDIGGRLTF
j_call: TRBJ1-2; d_call: -; v_call: TRBV11-2; clone_size: -; cdr3_nt: TGTGCCAGCAGCGCTAACAGAAACTATGGCTACACCTTC; cdr3_aa: CASSANRNYGYTF
j_call: TRBJ2-7; d_call: TRBD1; v_call: TRBV4-1; clone_size: -; cdr3_nt: TGCGCCAGCAGCCAAGTTCAGACAGGGGACTACGAGCAGTACTTC; cdr3_aa: CASSQVQTGDYEQYF
j_call: TRBJ2-7; d_call: TRBD1; v_call: TRBV10-3; clone_size: -; cdr3_nt: TGTGCCATCAGTGCTGCCCGGACAGGGGGACGGGAAGAGTACTTC; cdr3_aa: CAISAARTGGREEYF
j_call: TRBJ1-1; d_call: -; v_call: TRBV7-8; clone_size: -; cdr3_nt: TGTGCCAGCAGCTTGGACATACTTAAACAGAACACTGAAGCTTTCTTT; cdr3_aa: CASSLDILKQNTEAFF
j_call: TRBJ2-2; d_call: TRBD2; v_call: TRBV11-2; clone_size: -; cdr3_nt: TGTGCCAGCAGGATTAGCGGGAGCGGCAACGGGGAGCTGTTTTTT; cdr3_aa: CASRISGSGNGELFF
j_call: TRBJ1-5; d_call: -; v_call: TRBV6-5; clone_size: -; cdr3_nt: TGTGCCAGCAGTCTCACCCCAGGGAATCAGCCCCAGCATTTT; cdr3_aa: CASSLTPGNQPQHF
j_call: TRBJ2-4; d_call: -; v_call: TRBV15; clone_size: -; cdr3_nt: TGTGCCACCAGCAGAGTTAGAACAGGGTCCAAAAACATTCAGTACTTC; cdr3_aa: CATSRVRTGSKNIQYF
j_call: TRBJ2-5; d_call: TRBD2; v_call: TRBV10-3; clone_size: -; cdr3_nt: TGTGCCATCAGTGAGCGGGGGGGCCAACAAGAGACCCAGTACTTC; cdr3_aa: CAISERGGQQETQYF
j_call: TRBJ1-6; d_call: -; v_call: TRBV6-2/TRBV6-3; clone_size: -; cdr3_nt: TGTGCCAGCAGTTACTCTACAGGGATCGGTTCACCCCTCCACTTT; cdr3_aa: CASSYSTGIGSPLHF
j_call: TRBJ1-1; d_call: -; v_call: TRBV9; clone_size: -; cdr3_nt: TGTGCCAGCAGCGTAGCACAGTCGAACACTGAAGCTTTCTTT; cdr3_aa: CASSVAQSNTEAFF
j_call: TRBJ2-2; d_call: -; v_call: TRBV7-4; clone_size: -; cdr3_nt: TGTGCCAGCAGTGGTCTAAGGCGGGGTTCCAAAAGGACCGGGGAGCTGTTTTTT; cdr3_aa: CASSGLRRGSKRTGELFF
j_call: TRBJ1-1; d_call: -; v_call: TRBV5-6; clone_size: once; cdr3_nt: TGTGCCAGCAGCTTGTGGGGGATTGGGTACACTGAAGCTTTCTTT; cdr3_aa: CASSLWGIGYTEAFF
j_call: TRBJ1-6; d_call: TRBD1; v_call: TRBV6-5; clone_size: -; cdr3_nt: TGTGCCAGCACATGGACAGGGGGCTCACCCCTCCACTTT; cdr3_aa: CASTWTGGSPLHF
j_call: TRBJ2-1; d_call: -; v_call: TRBV7-6; clone_size: -; cdr3_nt: TGTGCCAGCAAATCATCACGGGCCGGAGGCAATGAGCAGTTCTTC; cdr3_aa: CASKSSRAGGNEQFF
j_call: TRBJ1-5; d_call: -; v_call: TRBV28; clone_size: -; cdr3_nt: TGTGCCAGCATAAGTCTTAACAATCAGCCCCAGCATTTT; cdr3_aa: CASISLNNQPQHF
j_call: TRBJ1-2; d_call: TRBD1; v_call: TRBV6-1; clone_size: -; cdr3_nt: TGTGCCAGCAGTGACAGGGGGCTTTGGGGCTACACCTTC; cdr3_aa: CASSDRGLWGYTF
j_call: TRBJ1-5; d_call: TRBD1; v_call: TRBV19; clone_size: -; cdr3_nt: TGTGCCAGTACTAAGACAGGGTTCTACCAGCCCCAGCATTTT; cdr3_aa: CASTKTGFYQPQHF
j_call: TRBJ2-7; d_call: TRBD2; v_call: TRBV14; clone_size: few; cdr3_nt: TGTGCCAGCAGCCAAGTCCAAAAACTAGCGGGAGGTTTTCTCTACGAGCAGTACTTC; cdr3_aa: CASSQVQKLAGGFLYEQYF
j_call: TRBJ2-3; d_call: TRBD2; v_call: TRBV30; clone_size: -; cdr3_nt: TGTGCCTGGAAGGGACTAGCAGATACGCAGTATTTT; cdr3_aa: CAWKGLADTQYF
j_call: TRBJ2-1; d_call: -; v_call: TRBV14; clone_size: -; cdr3_nt: TGTGCCAGCAGCCAAGAGGTAGCGTTCAATGAGCAGTTCTTC; cdr3_aa: CASSQEVAFNEQFF
j_call: TRBJ1-2; d_call: -; v_call: TRBV27; clone_size: -; cdr3_nt: TGTGCCAGCAGCTCAAGGGGTCTCAGTGGCTACACCTTC; cdr3_aa: CASSSRGLSGYTF
j_call: TRBJ1-5; d_call: -; v_call: TRBV3-1/TRBV3-2; clone_size: -; cdr3_nt: TGTGCCAGCAGCCCCCCCGGGACTCAGCCCCAGCATTTT; cdr3_aa: CASSPPGTQPQHF
j_call: TRBJ1-1; d_call: -; v_call: TRBV5-1; clone_size: -; cdr3_nt: TGCGCCAGCAGCTTGACTCCCCAGGGGAGATGGGGCACTGAAGCTTTCTTT; cdr3_aa: CASSLTPQGRWGTEAFF
j_call: TRBJ2-1; d_call: TRBD2; v_call: TRBV4-1; clone_size: once; cdr3_nt: TGCGCCAGCAGCCAAGTAGTTGCGGGAGGGCCCCATGAGCAGTTCTTC; cdr3_aa: CASSQVVAGGPHEQFF
j_call: TRBJ2-5; d_call: -; v_call: TRBV20-1; clone_size: -; cdr3_nt: TGCAGTGCTGCCCTAGCGGAGACCCAGTACTTC; cdr3_aa: CSAALAETQYF
j_call: TRBJ1-4; d_call: TRBD1; v_call: TRBV7-9; clone_size: -; cdr3_nt: TGTGCCAGCAGCGACACAGGGGGTGCAACTAATGAAAAACTGTTTTTT; cdr3_aa: CASSDTGGATNEKLFF
j_call: TRBJ1-2; d_call: -; v_call: TRBV13; clone_size: -; cdr3_nt: TGTGCCAGCAGCTTTATGAGTTCTAACTATGGCTACACCTTC; cdr3_aa: CASSFMSSNYGYTF
j_call: TRBJ2-5; d_call: -; v_call: TRBV3-1/TRBV3-2; clone_size: -; cdr3_nt: TGTGCCAGCAGCCCCTGGGAGGGGGGCGCAGAGACCCAGTACTTC; cdr3_aa: CASSPWEGGAETQYF
j_call: TRBJ2-1; d_call: TRBD2; v_call: TRBV5-5; clone_size: -; cdr3_nt: TGTGCCAGCAGCTTGTCAATGGTAGCGGGAGAGGGGTATGAGCAGTTCTTC; cdr3_aa: CASSLSMVAGEGYEQFF
j_call: TRBJ1-5; d_call: TRBD1; v_call: TRBV2; clone_size: -; cdr3_nt: TGTGCCAGCAGGGAGACAGGGGGCAGCAATCAGCCCCAGCATTTT; cdr3_aa: CASRETGGSNQPQHF
j_call: TRBJ2-7; d_call: -; v_call: TRBV4-1; clone_size: -; cdr3_nt: TGCGCCAGCAGCCAAGACCTACGGGTCTCGTTTGAGCAGTACTTC; cdr3_aa: CASSQDLRVSFEQYF
j_call: TRBJ1-1; d_call: -; v_call: TRBV19; clone_size: -; cdr3_nt: TGTGCCAGTACTCCGGGCGGGGCGAACACTGAAGCTTTCTTT; cdr3_aa: CASTPGGANTEAFF
j_call: TRBJ2-1; d_call: TRBD2; v_call: TRBV28; clone_size: -; cdr3_nt: TGTGCCAGCAGTTATAGCGGGAGTTACAACAATGAGCAGTTCTTC; cdr3_aa: CASSYSGSYNNEQFF
j_call: TRBJ1-5; d_call: -; v_call: TRBV10-1; clone_size: once; cdr3_nt: TGCGCCAGCAGTGATAGCAATCAGCCCCAGCATTTT; cdr3_aa: CASSDSNQPQHF